The entry below describes one TCR beta chain. Its antigen is currently unknown. Per germline, CDR1 LNHNV and CDR2 YYDKDF (reference sequence). V lost 0 bases and J 3 bases, leaving 12 bases between the germline ends. This CDR3 has 15 amino acids. The sample is drawn from a study of shared clonotypes between healthy human individuals. The study's findings and limits: Richness estimates generally favored naive over memory subsets.

Naive CD8 cells were CD45RO-negative, positively selected for CCR7, excluding terminally differentiated effector memory CD45RA+ cells. Libraries were prepared by immunoSEQ multiplex PCR; TCRdb keeps only in-frame clonotypes and omits some of them. The sample comprises about 2.1 million clones, 93% of which are singletons, and under 2% rests with the top ten. This clonotype was sampled from a man younger than 35 in good health. Some clones in this sample may be carry-over from other donors' samples. The chain combines TRBV15 with TRBJ2-7; a weak D match, TRBD1 (7 bases). The sample comprised naive CD8+ T cells from PBMCs. The CDR3 protein is CATSREAGQNYEQYF. CDR3 coding DNA: TGTGCCACCAGCAGAGAGGCGGGACAGAACTACGAGCAGTACTTC.